This T cell receptor beta chain stems from a study of blood T cell repertoires in COVID-19. Study summary: Acute and convalescent COVID-19 specimens originated in the United States, Italy and Spain. PBMCs, B-cell-depleted T cells, or T cells provided the cDNA or gDNA that made up the material.

CDR1 and CDR2 (germline): LGHNT, FRNRAP. The V and J ends lost 5 bases and 6 bases respectively, with 8 bases between them. This CDR3 has 12 amino acids. Authors' processing steps: Quantification of nucleated cells was approximated via reference gene primer amplification. Assay: immunoSEQ multiplex PCR; the TCRdb copy retains only in-frame clones and omits some. The V and J calls and clone size were taken over from that table, and D and trimming were inferred from the DNA. The data hold 60,000 or so clones, with roughly 85% observed a single time. The V gene is TRBV12-5, the J gene TRBJ1-5; D perhaps matches TRBD1 (6 bases). The source material was peripheral blood. The sequence was collected from a human donor in a cohort sampled during active COVID-19. The CDR3: CASGPDSQPQHF. The DNA for the CDR3 is TGTGCTAGTGGTCCGGACAGTCAGCCCCAGCATTTT.